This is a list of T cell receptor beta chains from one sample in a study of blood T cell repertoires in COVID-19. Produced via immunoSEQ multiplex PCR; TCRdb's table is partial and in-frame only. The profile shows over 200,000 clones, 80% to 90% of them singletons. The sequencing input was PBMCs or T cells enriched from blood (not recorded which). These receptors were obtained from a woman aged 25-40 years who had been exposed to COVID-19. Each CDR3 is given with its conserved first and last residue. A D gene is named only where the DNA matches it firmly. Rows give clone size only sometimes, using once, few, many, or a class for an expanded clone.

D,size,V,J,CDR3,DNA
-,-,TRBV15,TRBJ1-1,CATSRRTVDTEAFF,TGTGCCACCAGCAGGAGGACAGTGGACACTGAAGCTTTCTTT
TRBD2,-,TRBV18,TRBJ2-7,CASSPRLAGAYEQYF,TGTGCCAGCTCACCACGACTAGCGGGAGCCTACGAGCAGTACTTC
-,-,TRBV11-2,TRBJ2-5,CASSLEPSTQETQYF,TGTGCCAGCAGCTTAGAGCCTAGCACTCAAGAGACCCAGTACTTC
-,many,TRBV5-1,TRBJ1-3,CASSPQSSGNTIYF,TGCGCCAGCAGCCCACAGAGCTCTGGAAACACCATATATTTT
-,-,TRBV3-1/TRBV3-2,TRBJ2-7,CASSQTLSAAYEQYF,TGTGCCAGCAGCCAAACTCTTAGTGCCGCCTACGAGCAGTACTTC
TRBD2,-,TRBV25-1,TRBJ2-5,CASSEETGLAGVETQYF,TGTGCCAGCAGTGAGGAGACGGGACTAGCGGGAGTAGAGACCCAGTACTTC
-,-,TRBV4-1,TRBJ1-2,CASSQDPGANYGYTF,TGCGCCAGCAGCCAAGACCCAGGTGCTAACTATGGCTACACCTTC
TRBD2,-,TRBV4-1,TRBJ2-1,CASSHDTPKAAGVPYNEQFF,TGCGCCAGCAGCCACGATACACCTAAGGCAGCGGGAGTCCCTTACAATGAGCAGTTCTTC
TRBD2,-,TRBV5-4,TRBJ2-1,CASMSAGARNEQFF,TGTGCCAGCATGTCGGCGGGAGCTCGCAATGAGCAGTTCTTC
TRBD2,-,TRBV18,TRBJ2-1,CASSPAGTSGRSYNEQFF,TGTGCCAGCTCACCTGCCGGGACTAGCGGGAGATCCTACAATGAGCAGTTCTTC
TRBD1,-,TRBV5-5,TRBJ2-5,CASSLTGTGVETQYF,TGTGCCAGCAGCTTGACCGGGACAGGGGTAGAGACCCAGTACTTC
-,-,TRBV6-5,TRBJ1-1,CASSYRGAAMNTEAFF,TGTGCCAGCAGTTACAGGGGCGCGGCAATGAACACTGAAGCTTTCTTT
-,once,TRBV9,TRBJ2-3,CASSVEGIANTDTQYF,TGTGCCAGCAGCGTAGAAGGAATAGCGAACACAGATACGCAGTATTTT
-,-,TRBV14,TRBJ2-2,CASRDGTYTGELFF,TGTGCCAGCAGGGACGGGACTTACACCGGGGAGCTGTTTTTT
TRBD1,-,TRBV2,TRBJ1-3,CASRGPDRGPGNTIYF,TGTGCCAGCCGGGGACCGGACAGGGGGCCTGGAAACACCATATATTTT
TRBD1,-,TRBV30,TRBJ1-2,CAWSVGTGDDSGYTF,TGTGCCTGGAGTGTCGGGACAGGGGACGATAGTGGCTACACCTTC
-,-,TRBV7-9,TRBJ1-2,CASSLAFAYGYTF,TGTGCCAGCAGCTTGGCCTTCGCCTATGGCTACACCTTC
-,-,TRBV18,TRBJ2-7,CASSPGVGSYEQYF,TGTGCCAGCTCACCAGGAGTGGGGAGCTACGAGCAGTACTTC
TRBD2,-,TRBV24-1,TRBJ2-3,CATSDPIGLAADTQYF,TGTGCCACCAGTGATCCAATCGGACTAGCGGCAGATACGCAGTATTTT
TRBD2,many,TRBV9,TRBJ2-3,CASSRTGLAGVTDTQYF,TGTGCCAGCAGCAGAACCGGACTAGCGGGAGTGACAGATACGCAGTATTTT
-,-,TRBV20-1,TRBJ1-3,CSARDQNTIYF,TGCAGTGCTAGAGATCAGAACACCATATATTTT
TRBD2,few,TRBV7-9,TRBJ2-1,CASSLTSGYNEQFF,TGTGCCAGCAGTCTTACTAGCGGGTACAATGAGCAGTTCTTC
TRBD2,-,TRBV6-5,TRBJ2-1,CASRGGRAAYNEQFF,TGTGCCAGCAGGGGCGGGAGGGCCGCGTACAATGAGCAGTTCTTC